This entry lists 10 T cell receptor beta chains sequenced from one sample in a study of OX40 agonist ivuxolimab in advanced cancers. The table came from immunoSEQ multiplex PCR; TCRdb's copy has only in-frame clones and leaves some out. The profile shows about 31,000 clones, more than 70% of them singletons. The sample here was CD4+ or CD8+ T cells sorted from blood, taken in a trial of the OX40 agonist ivuxolimab. The receptor source for this set is an adult with an advanced solid tumor such as melanoma, head and neck, liver or kidney cancer.

The J gene is TRBJ1-3, the V gene TRBV28; TRBD1 might be the D (5 bases). Germline V lookup: CDR1 MDHEN, CDR2 SYDVKM. This CDR3 is 16 amino acids long. V lost 8 bases and J lost 0, with 17 bases in between. CDR3 nucleotide sequence: TGTGCCAGCCCCGGAAGGGACCTTTGCTCTGGAAACACCATATATTTT. Its translation is CASPGRDLCSGNTIYF.

The chain links TRBV28 to TRBJ1-2; 8 nucleotides agree with TRBD1. Germline trimming cut 6 bases from V and 2 bases from J; bases unmatched to any gene: 8. CDR3 length equals 15 residues. Germline CDR1 and CDR2: MDHEN and SYDVKM. For the CDR3, the DNA is TGTGCCAGCAGCCCCCGGACAGGGACGAACTATGGCTACACCTTC. It is translated as CASSPRTGTNYGYTF.

The chain employs TRBV10-2 and TRBJ2-5, with 7 bases that match TRBD2. The J call may not be correct, given that the DNA end is closer to TRBJ2-7. CDR1 WSHSY and CDR2 SAAADI come from the germline V gene. This CDR3 has 14 amino acids. CDR3 sequence: CASRLASGPREQYF. The CDR3 bases are TGCGCCAGCAGATTAGCTAGCGGCCCCCGCGAGCAGTACTTC.

J is TRBJ2-1 and V is TRBV28; D may be TRBD1 or TRBD2 (6 bases each). The CDR3 extends over 11 amino acids. The V and J ends lost 2 bases and 13 bases respectively, with 9 bases between them. Germline assignment: CDR1 MDHEN and CDR2 SYDVKM. DNA for the CDR3: TGTGCCAGCAGTTTAGGGGGGCCACAGTTCTTC. It encodes CASSLGGPQFF.

The rearrangement links TRBV28 to TRBJ1-1, with 7 bases that match TRBD1. Germline trimming cut 10 bases from V and 8 bases from J; bases unmatched to any gene: 10. The CDR3 runs 12 residues. CDR1 is MDHEN and CDR2 is SYDVKM in the germline V gene. The CDR3 is CATRQGRIEAFF. DNA of the CDR3: TGTGCCACAAGACAGGGAAGGATCGAAGCTTTCTTT.

This clone is a singleton in its sample. CDR3: CASSFGPDNQPQHF. Here the CDR3 DNA reads TGTGCCAGCAGTTTCGGCCCTGACAATCAGCCCCAGCATTTT. This chain uses TRBV28 with TRBJ1-5; no definite D call. This CDR3 is built from 14 residues. V was shortened by 3 bases and J by 3 bases, with 9 bases between the two germline ends. Germline CDR1 is MDHEN and CDR2 is SYDVKM.

The chain is built from TRBV19 and TRBJ1-1, with 10 nucleotides matching TRBD1. V shed 6 bases, J shed 6 bases, and the junction held 4 bases outside the gene matches. CDR3 length equals 13 residues. The germline gives CDR1 LNHDA, CDR2 SQIVND (reference sequence). The chain's CDR3 is CASSSGTGAEAFF. The CDR3 coding sequence is TGTGCCAGTAGCAGTGGGACAGGGGCTGAAGCTTTCTTT.

The chain uses TRBV10-1 and TRBJ1-1; the match to TRBD1 covers 7 bases. This CDR3 comprises 16 residues. CDR1 is WNHNN and CDR2 is SYGVQD in the germline V gene (reference sequence). The junction had 11 bases not matched to a gene; V was cut back by 2 bases and J by 5 bases. CDR3 sequence reads: CASSETTGEIGTEAFF. The CDR3 DNA is TGCGCCAGCAGTGAGACTACAGGGGAAATTGGGACTGAAGCTTTCTTT.

This sequence joins TRBV10-3 and TRBJ2-2; tentatively, D is TRBD1 (6 bases). With 9 bases removed from V and 7 bases from J, the gap between germline ends came to 12 bases. From germline, CDR1 is ENHRY and CDR2 SYGVKD. The CDR3 is made up of 12 amino acids. The CDR3 region is CAIRDRFGELFF. The CDR3 nucleotides read TGTGCCATAAGAGACAGGTTCGGGGAGCTGTTTTTT.

CDR3: CASSLDTYGYTF. In nucleotides, the CDR3 is TGCGCCAGCAGCTTGGACACCTATGGCTACACCTTC. The chain couples TRBV5-1 to TRBJ1-2; D not resolved. V shed 0 bases and J shed 4 bases, with 4 bases lying between them. Per germline, CDR1 SGHRS and CDR2 YFSETQ. The CDR3 is made up of 12 amino acids.